This T cell receptor (beta chain) was profiled in a study of T-cell reconstitution after alpha-beta-depleted transplantation in children. Study-level points and caveats: Reportedly, only several hundred clones from non-depleted graft cells drove alpha-beta T-cell counts at about two months.

For TCRbeta, the library was prepared with unique molecular identifiers. TCRdb itself ran the PCR reads through MiXCR, one entry per CDR3 protein. There are around 300,000 distinct CDR3 sequences in the sample; roughly 9.1% occur only once, and around 7.6% lies in the top ten. Germline CDR1 SGHTA, CDR2 FQGNSA. Trimming took off 1 base at V and 3 bases at J, with 8 bases between the two ends. This CDR3 has 14 amino acids. As regards this clonotype: Its antigen is still unknown.

Source: PBMCs, taken before TCRalphabeta/CD19-depleted stem cell transplant. The source of this sequence is a boy less than two years old with acute myeloid leukemia, due to receive a stem cell transplant. The chain links TRBV7-2 to TRBJ2-3, with D hard to call. CDR3 bases: TGTGCCAGCAGCTTAGACTGGTCAACAGATACGCAGTATTTT. As protein: CASSLDWSTDTQYF.